Sequencing of this T cell receptor beta chain was carried out in a study of OX40 agonist ivuxolimab in advanced cancers. Study outcomes and limitations: Some of the lowest clonal expansion was seen in partial responders at 0.1-3.0 mg/kg.

Germline V gene lookup returns CDR1 MDHEN and CDR2 SYDVKM. This CDR3 contains 16 residues. V gave up 6 bases and J gave up 8 bases; unmatched junction bases: 12. In its sample, this clone was seen a few times. The antigen is unknown. This table comes from immunoSEQ multiplex PCR, and its TCRdb copy is limited to in-frame clones, with some not included. In the table there are roughly 18,000 clones, roughly four fifths of which are singletons. The chain has TRBV28 and TRBJ1-4; 10 nucleotides agree with TRBD1. The TCR sequence derives from an adult with an advanced solid tumor such as melanoma, head and neck, liver or kidney cancer. Material: CD4+ or CD8+ T cells sorted from blood, obtained in a trial of the OX40 agonist ivuxolimab. The CDR3: CASSLIGTGVVEKLFF. The CDR3 DNA reads as TGTGCCAGCAGCTTGATAGGGACAGGGGTTGTAGAAAAACTGTTTTTT.